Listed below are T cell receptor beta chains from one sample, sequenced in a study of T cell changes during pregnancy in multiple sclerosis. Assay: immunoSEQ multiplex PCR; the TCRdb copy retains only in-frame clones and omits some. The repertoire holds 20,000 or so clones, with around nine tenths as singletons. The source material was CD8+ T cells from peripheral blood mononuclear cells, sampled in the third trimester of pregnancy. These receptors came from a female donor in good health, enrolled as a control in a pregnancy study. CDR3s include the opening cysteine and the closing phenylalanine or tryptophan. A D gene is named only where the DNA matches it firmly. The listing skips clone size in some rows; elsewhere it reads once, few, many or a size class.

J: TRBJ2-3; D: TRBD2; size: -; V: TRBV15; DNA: TGTGCCACCAGCCCATCCCGGGGGGACACAGATACGCAGTATTTT; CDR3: CATSPSRGDTDTQYF
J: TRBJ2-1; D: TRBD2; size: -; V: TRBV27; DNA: TGTCCCCTGAGGCGGGAGGGGGGTGAGCAGTTCTTC; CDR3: CPLRREGGEQFF
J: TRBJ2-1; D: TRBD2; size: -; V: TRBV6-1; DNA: TGTGCCAGCAACGGACTAGTGAGCAATGAGCAGTTCTTC; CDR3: CASNGLVSNEQFF
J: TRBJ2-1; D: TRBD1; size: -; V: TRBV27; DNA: TGTGCCAGCAGTCGACAGGGATCCTACAATGAGCAGTTCTTC; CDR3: CASSRQGSYNEQFF
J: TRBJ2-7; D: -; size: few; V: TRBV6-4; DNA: TGTGCCAGGGATGCTGGGGGCCTCCCCTACGAGCAGTACTTC; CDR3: CARDAGGLPYEQYF
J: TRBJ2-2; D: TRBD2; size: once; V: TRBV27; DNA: TGTGCCAGCAGTTTAAACTGGCGGGGGGGCCTTGGCACCGGGGAGCTGTTTTTT; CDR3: CASSLNWRGGLGTGELFF
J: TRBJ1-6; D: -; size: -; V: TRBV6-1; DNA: TGTGCCAGCAGTGAAAAGGACGGAGGTTCACCCCTCCACTTT; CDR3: CASSEKDGGSPLHF
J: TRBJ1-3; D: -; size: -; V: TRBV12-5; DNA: TGTGCTAGTGGTTCCGGGGGGGTAAACACCATATATTTT; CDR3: CASGSGGVNTIYF
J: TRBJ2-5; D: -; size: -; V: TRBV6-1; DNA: TGTGCCAGCAGTGAACAGGGAGGTGAAGGGAGTGAGACCCAGTACTTC; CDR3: CASSEQGGEGSETQYF
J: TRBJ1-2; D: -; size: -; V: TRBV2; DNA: TGTGCCAGCAGGGACGAGGGATCAATGTGGTATGGCTACACCTTC; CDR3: CASRDEGSMWYGYTF
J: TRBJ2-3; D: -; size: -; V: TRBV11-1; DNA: TGTGCCAGCAGCTTGGGCAGCACAGATACGCAGTATTTT; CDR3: CASSLGSTDTQYF
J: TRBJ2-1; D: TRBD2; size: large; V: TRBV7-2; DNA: TGTGCCAGCAGCTCAGACGGGACTACCGGGAATGAGCAGTTCTTC; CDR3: CASSSDGTTGNEQFF
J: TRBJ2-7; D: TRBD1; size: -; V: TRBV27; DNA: TGTGCCAGCAGTTTATATCCCGGGACAGGAGTCTACGAGCAGTACTTC; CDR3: CASSLYPGTGVYEQYF
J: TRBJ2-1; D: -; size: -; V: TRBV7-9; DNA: TGTGCCAGCAGCCCAGCTTTGGCGGTGTATGAGCAGTTCTTC; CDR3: CASSPALAVYEQFF
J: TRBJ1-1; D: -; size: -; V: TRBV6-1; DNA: TGTGCCAGCAGTGAAGCGGAGGGGATGGGCACTGAAGCTTTCTTT; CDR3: CASSEAEGMGTEAFF
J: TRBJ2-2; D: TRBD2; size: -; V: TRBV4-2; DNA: TGTGCCAGCAGCCAGGGACTAGCGGAGGGGGGGGAGCTGTTTTTT; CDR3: CASSQGLAEGGELFF
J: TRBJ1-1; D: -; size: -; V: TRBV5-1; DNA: TGCGCCAGCAGCTTGGAAGGGTACACGCGGGTGAACACTGAAGCTTTCTTT; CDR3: CASSLEGYTRVNTEAFF
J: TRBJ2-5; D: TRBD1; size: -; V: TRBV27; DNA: TGTGCCAGCAGCCCCCGGGACAGGGTGGAGACCCAGTACTTC; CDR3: CASSPRDRVETQYF
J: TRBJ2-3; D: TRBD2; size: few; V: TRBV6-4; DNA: TGTGCCAGCAGTGAGAGCGGGGGGCGCGCAGATACGCAGTATTTT; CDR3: CASSESGGRADTQYF
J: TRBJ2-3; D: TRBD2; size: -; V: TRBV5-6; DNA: TGTGCCAGCAGCTTGGAGGGTGGGGCGGGAGCCACAGATACGCAGTATTTT; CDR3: CASSLEGGAGATDTQYF
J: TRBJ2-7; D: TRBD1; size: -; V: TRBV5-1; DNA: TGCGCCAGCTCGCTCGGGACAGGCGAGACCTACGAGCAGTACTTC; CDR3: CASSLGTGETYEQYF
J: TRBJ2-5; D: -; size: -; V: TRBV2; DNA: TGTGCCAAGAGTTGGGGGGGGCTTTTAGAGACCCAGTACTTC; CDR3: CAKSWGGLLETQYF
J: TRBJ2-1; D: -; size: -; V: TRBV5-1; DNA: TGCGCCAGCAGCTTGGAAGGGGGAATAGGCAATGAGCAGTTCTTC; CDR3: CASSLEGGIGNEQFF
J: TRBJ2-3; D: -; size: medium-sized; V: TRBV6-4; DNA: TGTGCCAGCAGTGTGACTGCTAGCACAGATACGCAGTATTTT; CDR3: CASSVTASTDTQYF
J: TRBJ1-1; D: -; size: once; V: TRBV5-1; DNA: TGCGCCAGCAGCCTGTACCGCAGGGAGGTGAACACTGAAGCTTTCTTT; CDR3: CASSLYRREVNTEAFF
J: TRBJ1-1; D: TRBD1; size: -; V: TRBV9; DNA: TGTGCCAGCAGCGGTGGGACAGGGGATCCAATGAACACTGAAGCTTTCTTT; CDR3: CASSGGTGDPMNTEAFF
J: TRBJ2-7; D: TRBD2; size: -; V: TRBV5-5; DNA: TGTGCCAGCAGCTTTACTAGCGGGAGCTCCTACGAGCAGTACTTC; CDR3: CASSFTSGSSYEQYF
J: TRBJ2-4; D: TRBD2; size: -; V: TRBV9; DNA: TGTGCCAGCAGCGTGACTAGCGGGGGGGCGCAAAGCGACATTCAGTACTTC; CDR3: CASSVTSGGAQSDIQYF
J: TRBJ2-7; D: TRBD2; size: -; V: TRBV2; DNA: TGTGCCAGCAGTGAATTTTTGGGACTAACTCGCGAGCAGTACTTC; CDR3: CASSEFLGLTREQYF
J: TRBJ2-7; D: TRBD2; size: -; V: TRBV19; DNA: TGTGCCAGTAGTATTGTCGGTGCGGGGCTAGCGGGAGGACTCCTTGGGAACGAGCAGTACTTC; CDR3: CASSIVGAGLAGGLLGNEQYF
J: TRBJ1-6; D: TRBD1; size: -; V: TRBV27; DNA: TGTGCCAGCAGTTTCGGGACAGGGGGCTTTTCACCCCTCCACTTT; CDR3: CASSFGTGGFSPLHF
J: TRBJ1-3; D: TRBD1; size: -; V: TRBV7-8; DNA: TGTGCCAGCAGCTATCAGACAGGGGCCTACTCTGGAAACACCATATATTTT; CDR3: CASSYQTGAYSGNTIYF
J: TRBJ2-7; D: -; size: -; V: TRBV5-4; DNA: TGTGCCAGCAGCTTAAGGGGGGGCTCCTACGAGCAGTACTTC; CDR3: CASSLRGGSYEQYF
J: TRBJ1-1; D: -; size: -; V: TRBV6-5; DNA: TGTGCCAGCAGTTACTTCTTAGAGGACACTGAAGCTTTCTTT; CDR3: CASSYFLEDTEAFF
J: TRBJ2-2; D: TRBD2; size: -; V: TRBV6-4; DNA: TGTGCCAGCAGTGACTCTCTAGCGGGAGCCGGGGAGCTGTTTTTT; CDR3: CASSDSLAGAGELFF
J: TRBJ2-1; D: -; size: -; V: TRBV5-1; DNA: TGCGCCAGCAGCATTTTTTTAGCGGCGGGGAGCTCCTACAATGAGCAGTTCTTC; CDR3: CASSIFLAAGSSYNEQFF
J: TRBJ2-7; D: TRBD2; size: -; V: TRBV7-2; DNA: TGTGCCAGCAGCTTACCGGGACTAGCGGGAATTAGGTCCTACGAGCAGTACTTC; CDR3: CASSLPGLAGIRSYEQYF
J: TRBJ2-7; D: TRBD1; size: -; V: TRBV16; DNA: TGTGCCAGCAGCCAATCAAACAGGGGTTCCGAGCAGTACTTC; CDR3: CASSQSNRGSEQYF
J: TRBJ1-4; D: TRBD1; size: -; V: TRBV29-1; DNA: TGCAGCGTTGTGACAGGGTCGTCGGAAAAACTGTTTTTT; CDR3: CSVVTGSSEKLFF
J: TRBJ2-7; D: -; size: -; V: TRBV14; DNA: TGTGCCAGCAGCCCTAGAGGAATGTACGAGCAGTACTTC; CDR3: CASSPRGMYEQYF
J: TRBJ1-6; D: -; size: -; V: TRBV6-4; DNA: TGTGCCAGCAGTGACGGGGGGGATAATTCACCCCTCCACTTT; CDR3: CASSDGGDNSPLHF
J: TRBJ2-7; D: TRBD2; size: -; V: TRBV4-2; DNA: TGTGCCAGCAGCCTAGAGGGACTAGCGGGGCTTGAGCAGTACTTC; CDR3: CASSLEGLAGLEQYF